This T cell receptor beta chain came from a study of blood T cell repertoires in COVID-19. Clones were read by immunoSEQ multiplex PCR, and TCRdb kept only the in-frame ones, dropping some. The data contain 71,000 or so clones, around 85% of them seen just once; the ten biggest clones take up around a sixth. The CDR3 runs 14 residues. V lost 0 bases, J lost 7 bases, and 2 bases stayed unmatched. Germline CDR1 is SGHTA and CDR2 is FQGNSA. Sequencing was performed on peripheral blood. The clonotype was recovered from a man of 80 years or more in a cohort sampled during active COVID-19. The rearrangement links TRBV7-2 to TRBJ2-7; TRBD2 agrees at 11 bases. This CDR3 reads CASSLASGGGEQYF. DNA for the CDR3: TGTGCCAGCAGCTTAGCTAGCGGGGGGGGTGAGCAGTACTTC.